The 26 T cell receptor beta chains presented below share a single source sample, sequenced in a study of blood T cell repertoires in COVID-19. Sequenced by immunoSEQ multiplex PCR; TCRdb stores in-frame clones only, minus some. The sample has roughly 150,000 clones, 85% to 90% seen once. The sequenced sample consisted of peripheral blood. Every receptor here comes from a man between 50 and 59 years old who had recovered from COVID-19.

V usage is TRBV29-1 and J usage is TRBJ2-7; D possibly corresponds to TRBD1 (5 bases). This CDR3 has 14 amino acids. Germline lookup yields CDR1 SQVTM and CDR2 ANQGSEA. Deletions cut 6 bases from V and 2 bases from J, with 17 bases between. The CDR3 is CSVGPTPSPYEQYF. In nucleotides, the CDR3 is TGCAGCGTGGGGCCAACACCTTCCCCCTACGAGCAGTACTTC.

The chain links TRBV4-3 to TRBJ2-7; 8 nucleotides agree with TRBD2. In germline, CDR1 is LGHNA, CDR2 YSLEER. This CDR3 region has 14 residues. J gave up 6 bases and V 0 bases, and 4 bases lay outside the gene matches. The CDR3 here is CASSQDSRGVEQYF. In nucleotides, the CDR3 is TGCGCCAGCAGCCAAGATTCGCGGGGGGTCGAGCAGTACTTC.

This chain joins TRBV5-4 and TRBJ2-4, with D possibly TRBD2 on 7 matching bases. The germline V gene has CDR1 SGHNT and CDR2 YYREEE (reference sequence). The CDR3 contains 15 residues. V was shortened by 6 bases and J by 6 bases, with 19 bases between the two germline ends. The CDR3 coding sequence is TGTGCCAGCAAAAAGGCGGGGGACATGGGAAACATTCAGTACTTC. Protein product: CASKKAGDMGNIQYF.

This chain connects TRBV6-5 to TRBJ1-5; D remains ambiguous. This CDR3 is 15 amino acids long. The germline V gene has CDR1 MNHEY and CDR2 SVGAGI. Between the trimmed V and J ends, which lost 5 bases and 0 bases, there was a span of 11 bases. CDR3 loop: CASSKTADSNQPQHF. CDR3 coding DNA: TGTGCCAGCAGTAAAACAGCAGATAGCAATCAGCCCCAGCATTTT.

A word on this clone: Germline is not matched at one junction end, which may reflect a read error. The V gene is TRBV7-9, the J gene TRBJ2-7; D is possibly TRBD1 (6 bases). CDR1 and CDR2 from the germline V gene are SEHNR and FQNEAQ (reference sequence). CDR3 size: 13 residues. The CDR3 region is CASSFTGSSEQYF. Here the CDR3 DNA reads TGTGCCAGCAGCTTCACAGGGTCCTCCGAGCAGTACTTC. Based on the CDR3 plus reference TRBV7-9 and TRBJ2-7, the full variable domain is DTGVSQNPRHKITKRGQNVTFRCDPISEHNRLYWYRQTLGQGPEFLTYFQNEAQLEKSRLLSDRFSAERPKGSFSTLEIQRTEQGDSAMYLCASSFTGSSEQYFGPGTRLTVT.

CDR3 in amino acids: CASSIAGKMAGELFF. The CDR3 bases are TGTGCCAGTAGTATTGCAGGGAAGATGGCCGGGGAGCTGTTTTTT. The rearrangement uses TRBV19 and TRBJ2-2, with a tentative D call TRBD1 (5 bases). The CDR3 length is 15 residues. CDR1 is LNHDA, CDR2 SQIVND, per germline (reference sequence). V dropped 3 bases and J dropped 6 bases, with 14 bases sitting between them.

V and J are TRBV7-2 and TRBJ1-2; maybe TRBD1 (5 bases). The CDR3 loop spans 11 amino acids. The germline V gene encodes CDR1 SGHTA and CDR2 FQGNSA. The CDR3 DNA sequence: TGTGTTGCCAGGCAGGGCTATGGCTACACCTTC. Residues: CVARQGYGYTF.

This chain connects TRBV4-3 to TRBJ2-2, with unresolved D. Looked up from germline, CDR1 is LGHNA and CDR2 is YSLEER. This CDR3 region has 17 residues. The ends were cut back, 3 bases at V and 2 bases at J, with 16 bases in the middle. CDR3 bases: TGCGCCAGCAGCCACCCTGTGGGTACTATAAACACCGGGGAGCTGTTTTTT. As protein: CASSHPVGTINTGELFF.

The genes are TRBV7-2 and TRBJ2-1; 10 positions agree with TRBD2. V lost 0 bases to trimming and J lost 7 bases; unmatched junction nucleotides: 9. The CDR3 spans 17 residues. The germline gives CDR1 SGHTA, CDR2 FQGNSA. CDR3 in DNA: TGTGCCAGCAGCTTAGCAGGTAGGGCTAGCGGGAGAAATGAGCAGTTCTTC. The encoded protein is CASSLAGRASGRNEQFF.

The chain has TRBV19 and TRBJ1-5, with a tentative D call TRBD1 (5 bases). The length of the CDR3 is 13 residues. Germline-derived CDR1 and CDR2 are LNHDA and SQIVND (reference sequence). Trimming shortened V by 7 bases and J by 4 bases, and 11 bases separated the two germline ends. DNA for the CDR3: TGTGCCAGTACAGGGTCAAGGAATCAGCCCCAGCATTTT. Amino acids: CASTGSRNQPQHF. Using reference TRBV19 and TRBJ1-5 for the parts outside the CDR3, the full variable domain is DGGITQSPKYLFRKEGQNVTLSCEQNLNHDAMYWYRQDPGQGLRLIYYSQIVNDFQKGDIAEGYSVSREKKESFPLTVTSAQKNPTAFYLCASTGSRNQPQHFGDGTRLSIL.

The CDR3 sequence: CSVRLAEISYNEQFF. The CDR3 DNA is TGCAGCGTAAGACTAGCGGAAATCTCCTACAATGAGCAGTTCTTC. V is TRBV29-1 and J is TRBJ2-1; 9 bases are a match to TRBD2. The CDR3 contains 15 residues. The germline CDR1 and CDR2 sequences are SQVTM and ANQGSEA. J lost 0 bases, V lost 6 bases, and 6 bases had no gene match.

The CDR3 sequence: CASSGTGNYEQYF. CDR3 sequence (DNA): TGTGCCAGCAGCGGGACAGGGAATTACGAGCAGTACTTC. V is TRBV25-1 and J is TRBJ2-7; 9 positions match TRBD1. With V trimmed by 6 bases and J by 4 bases, 4 bases remained unmatched. Germline V gives CDR1 MGHDK, CDR2 SYGVNS. The CDR3 runs to 13 residues.

The chain couples TRBV9 to TRBJ2-7; TRBD2 aligns across 10 bases. Per the germline V gene, CDR1 is SGDLS and CDR2 is YYNGEE. The CDR3 extends over 16 amino acids. V lost 0 bases, J lost 5 bases, and 8 bases stayed unmatched. The DNA for the CDR3 is TGTGCCAGCAGCGTAGACCCAGCGGGAGGGCAAAACGAGCAGTACTTC. It is translated as CASSVDPAGGQNEQYF.

The chain combines TRBV7-9 with TRBJ2-7, with 7 bases fitting TRBD1. Germline loops: CDR1 SEHNR, CDR2 FQNEAQ (reference sequence). This CDR3 comprises 15 residues. Germline trimming cut 2 bases from V and 4 bases from J; bases unmatched to any gene: 8. CDR3 DNA: TGTGCCAGCAGCTTATCCGGGACAGCCGGGTACGAGCAGTACTTC. Residues: CASSLSGTAGYEQYF.

The rearrangement links TRBV5-1 to TRBJ2-5; 7 bases are shared with TRBD2. CDR3 length: 15 amino acids. Germline CDR1 SGHRS, CDR2 YFSETQ. Trimming at V came to 0 bases and at J to 5 bases, leaving 7 bases not matched to a gene. The CDR3 DNA follows: TGCGCCAGCAGCTTGGTTTCGCGGGAGACCGAGACCCAGTACTTC. This gives the protein CASSLVSRETETQYF.

This clone was detected once. CDR3 nucleotides: TGTGCCAGCAGCTCCGGGTCTACCGGCTCCTACGAGCAGTACTTC. This gives the protein CASSSGSTGSYEQYF. The chain couples TRBV6-6 to TRBJ2-7; no clear D gene. The V end lost 6 bases, the J end lost 0 bases, and 15 bases lay between the germline ends. The CDR3 sequence is 15 residues long. Germline loops: CDR1 MNHNY, CDR2 SVGAGI (reference sequence).

Here the CDR3 DNA reads TGTGCCAGCAGCCCAGACTATGGCTACACCTTC. Its protein is CASSPDYGYTF. V and J are TRBV28 and TRBJ1-2, with unresolved D. Trimming pared 6 bases from V and 3 bases from J, leaving 5 bases between. Germline V gives CDR1 MDHEN, CDR2 SYDVKM. The CDR3 totals 11 residues.

The rearrangement uses TRBV5-1 and TRBJ2-2; D gene uncertain. The CDR3 sequence is 12 residues long. Trimming removed 6 bases from V and 4 bases from J, with 7 bases in between. Germline CDR1 SGHRS, CDR2 YFSETQ. This CDR3 is CASTPLTGELFF. The CDR3 DNA is TGCGCCAGCACCCCCCTCACCGGGGAGCTGTTTTTT.

V is TRBV11-2 and J is TRBJ2-5, with 7 bases fitting TRBD1. The germline CDR1 and CDR2 sequences are SGHAT and FQNNGV. The J segment lost 1 base and the V segment lost 6 bases, leaving 20 bases of the junction unmatched. The CDR3 runs 19 residues. In DNA, the CDR3 is TGTGCCAGCAGTAAACGCCCCCACCGGGACAGTAGTCTCCAAGAGACCCAGTACTTC. This sequence encodes CASSKRPHRDSSLQETQYF.

V usage is TRBV6-5 and J usage is TRBJ1-2, with 7 nucleotides matching TRBD1. This CDR3 has 15 residues. Germline V gene lookup returns CDR1 MNHEY and CDR2 SVGAGI. The V and J ends lost 7 bases and 5 bases, in that order; junction bases with no gene match: 13. CDR3 region: CASNRPGQTRYGYTF. The CDR3 DNA follows: TGTGCCAGCAATAGACCGGGACAGACCCGATATGGCTACACCTTC.

This sequence joins TRBV6-5 and TRBJ2-1; 9 nucleotides match TRBD1. This CDR3 region has 14 residues. Trimming at V came to 6 bases and at J to 7 bases, leaving 7 bases not matched to a gene. Per germline, CDR1 MNHEY and CDR2 SVGAGI. The CDR3 loop is CASRRTGVRNEQFF. The CDR3 DNA reads as TGTGCCAGCAGGAGGACAGGGGTGAGGAATGAGCAGTTCTTC.

This rearrangement joins TRBV4-3 to TRBJ2-1, with 9 bases fitting TRBD1. The germline V gene encodes CDR1 LGHNA and CDR2 YSLEER. Unmatched junction bases numbered 1, after V lost 1 base and J lost 0 bases. This CDR3 has 16 amino acids. CDR3 in DNA: TGCGCCAGCAGCCAAGCGACAGGGGGCTCCTACAATGAGCAGTTCTTC. This sequence encodes CASSQATGGSYNEQFF.

J is TRBJ2-2 and V is TRBV7-9; 8 nucleotides line up with TRBD1. The length of the CDR3 is 15 residues. The V gene end was trimmed by 1 base and the J gene end by 4 bases; junction bases not matched to a gene: 2. Germline assignment: CDR1 SEHNR and CDR2 FQNEAQ (reference sequence). The CDR3 DNA reads TGTGCCAGCAGCTTAGAGACAGGGGTCACCGGGGAGCTGTTTTTT. Protein product: CASSLETGVTGELFF.

V and J are TRBV27 and TRBJ2-1; 7 bases are a match to TRBD2. CDR1 is MNHEY, CDR2 SMNVEV, per germline (reference sequence). The CDR3 is 15 residues long. V was clipped by 3 bases and J by 1 base; unmatched bases: 3. The CDR3 region is CASSFGGSSYNEQFF. DNA for the CDR3: TGTGCCAGCAGTTTCGGCGGGAGTTCCTACAATGAGCAGTTCTTC.

This chain joins TRBV9 and TRBJ1-4; D gene unclear. V was pared by 0 bases and J by 6 bases, with 12 bases between. Germline V gives CDR1 SGDLS, CDR2 YYNGEE. This CDR3 comprises 15 residues. In DNA, the CDR3 is TGTGCCAGCAGCGTAGATCCGGCCGGGGATGAAAAACTGTTTTTT. Translating gives CASSVDPAGDEKLFF.

The chain has TRBV4-1 and TRBJ2-7; TRBD1 aligns across 11 bases. The CDR3 has 16 amino acids. Germline V CDR1 and CDR2: MGHRA, YSYEKL. The J segment lost 4 bases and the V segment lost 0 bases, leaving 5 bases of the junction unmatched. The CDR3 DNA follows: TGCGCCAGCAGCCAAGATCCTGGGACAGGGGGGTACGAGCAGTACTTC. Its translation: CASSQDPGTGGYEQYF.